Following are 11 T cell receptor beta chains from one sample sequenced in a study of T cell responses to AZD1222 COVID-19 vaccine. The table came from immunoSEQ multiplex PCR; TCRdb's copy has only in-frame clones and leaves some out. The table has roughly 50,000 clones, around nine tenths seen once; the top ten hold approximately 4.1%. The sequencing used peripheral blood, collected on day 0 of AZD1222 vaccination. The receptors were sampled from an adult in good health.

The chain joins TRBV6-5 to TRBJ2-3, with D hard to call. CDR1 is MNHEY and CDR2 is SVGAGI in the germline V gene. Trimming took off 8 bases at V and 6 bases at J, with 6 bases between the two ends. The CDR3 loop spans 10 amino acids. The CDR3 loop is CASVRDTQYF. CDR3 nucleotide sequence: TGTGCCAGCGTGAGGGATACGCAGTATTTT.

This clone was recorded only once. CDR3 bases: TGTGCCAGCAGCTGGACAGGAAACTCCAATCAGCCCCAGCATTTT. Its translation is CASSWTGNSNQPQHF. The chain couples TRBV5-8 to TRBJ1-5; 7 positions match TRBD1. In germline, CDR1 is SGHTS, CDR2 YDEGEE. With 3 bases clipped from V and 3 bases from J, the junction kept 6 bases outside the gene matches. The CDR3 loop spans 15 amino acids.

This rearrangement joins TRBV6-5 to TRBJ2-7; D may be TRBD1 (5 bases). Per the germline V gene, CDR1 is MNHEY and CDR2 is SVGAGI. This CDR3 contains 14 residues. Trimming left V 0 bases short and J 2 bases short, with 8 bases between. CDR3 bases: TGTGCCAGCAGTTACTCGAAGGGGCCCTACGAGCAGTACTTC. As protein: CASSYSKGPYEQYF.

J is TRBJ2-3 and V is TRBV19; 7 bases map to TRBD1. Germline-derived CDR1 and CDR2 are LNHDA and SQIVND (reference sequence). The junction had 13 bases not matched to a gene; V was cut back by 11 bases and J by 2 bases. The CDR3 is 15 residues long. Written as DNA, the CDR3 is TGTGCCTCCCAGGGGCAGGGACAGACCACAGATACGCAGTATTTT. This encodes CASQGQGQTTDTQYF.

This clone was recorded once. The chain employs TRBV5-1 and TRBJ1-1, with TRBD1 identical over 8 bases. The CDR3 runs to 15 residues. Per the germline V gene, CDR1 is SGHRS and CDR2 is YFSETQ. J was trimmed by 0 bases and V by 4 bases; bases with no gene match: 5. In DNA form, the CDR3 reads TGCGCCAGCAGCATGGACAGGGCCGTGAACACTGAAGCTTTCTTT. It yields the protein CASSMDRAVNTEAFF. The full variable domain, in which reference TRBV5-1 and TRBJ1-1 provide the parts outside the CDR3, is KAGVTQTPRYLIKTRGQQVTLSCSPISGHRSVSWYQQTPGQGLQFLFEYFSETQRNKGNFPGRFSGRQFSNSRSEMNVSTLELGDSALYLCASSMDRAVNTEAFFGQGTRLTVV.

This clone was counted a single time. This rearrangement joins TRBV6-2 or TRBV6-3 to TRBJ1-2; TRBD1 aligns across 10 bases. The germline V gene has CDR1 MNHEY and CDR2 SVGEGT. The length of the CDR3 is 15 residues. The junction had 7 bases not matched to a gene; V was cut back by 5 bases and J by 4 bases. The CDR3 DNA reads TGTGCCAGCAGTCCCATGACAGGGGGCTCCTATGGCTACACCTTC. It yields the protein CASSPMTGGSYGYTF.

This clone was observed a handful of times. V usage is TRBV6-5 and J usage is TRBJ1-5, with no clear D. The germline CDR1 and CDR2 sequences are MNHEY and SVGAGI. Trimming took 7 bases from V and 7 from J, leaving 17 bases between them. The length of the CDR3 is 14 residues. The CDR3 region has the DNA TGTGCCAGCACTCCGGTCCTGGGAGGGCAGCCCCAGCATTTT. It yields the protein CASTPVLGGQPQHF.

The chain has TRBV6-1 and TRBJ1-4; 7 positions agree with TRBD1. V lost 2 bases and J lost 8; bases outside the gene matches: 5. The CDR3 consists of 14 residues. Germline CDR1 MNHNS, CDR2 SASEGT. The CDR3 DNA follows: TGTGCCAGCAGTGAATCAGGGGGACGGGAAAAACTGTTTTTT. It specifies CASSESGGREKLFF.

V gene TRBV18 combines with J gene TRBJ1-6; the match to TRBD1 covers 12 bases. CDR3 length equals 16 residues. The trim removed 5 bases at V and 12 bases at J, leaving 11 bases unmatched. Germline V lookup: CDR1 KGHSH, CDR2 LQKENI. The CDR3 region is CASSTTRGQGAQPLHF. DNA for the CDR3: TGTGCCAGCTCAACGACCAGGGGACAGGGGGCGCAACCCCTCCACTTT.

The chain joins TRBV3-1 (or the pseudogene TRBV3-2) to TRBJ1-1, with a tentative D call TRBD1 (5 bases). In germline, CDR1 is LGHDT, CDR2 YNNKEL (reference sequence). The V and J ends lost 3 bases and 1 base respectively, with 9 bases between them. CDR3 size: 14 residues. This CDR3 is CASSQGQENTEAFF. Here the CDR3 DNA reads TGTGCCAGCAGCCAGGGGCAAGAGAACACTGAAGCTTTCTTT.

This clone has just one count. The V gene is TRBV15, the J gene TRBJ2-6, with D maybe TRBD2 (5 bases). CDR1 is LNHNV, CDR2 YYDKDF, per germline (reference sequence). V lost 4 bases and J lost 4, with 8 bases in between. The CDR3 is 14 residues long. The CDR3 coding sequence is TGTGCCACCAGCACTGGAGGCGGGGCCAACGTCCTGACTTTC. Translation gives CATSTGGGANVLTF.